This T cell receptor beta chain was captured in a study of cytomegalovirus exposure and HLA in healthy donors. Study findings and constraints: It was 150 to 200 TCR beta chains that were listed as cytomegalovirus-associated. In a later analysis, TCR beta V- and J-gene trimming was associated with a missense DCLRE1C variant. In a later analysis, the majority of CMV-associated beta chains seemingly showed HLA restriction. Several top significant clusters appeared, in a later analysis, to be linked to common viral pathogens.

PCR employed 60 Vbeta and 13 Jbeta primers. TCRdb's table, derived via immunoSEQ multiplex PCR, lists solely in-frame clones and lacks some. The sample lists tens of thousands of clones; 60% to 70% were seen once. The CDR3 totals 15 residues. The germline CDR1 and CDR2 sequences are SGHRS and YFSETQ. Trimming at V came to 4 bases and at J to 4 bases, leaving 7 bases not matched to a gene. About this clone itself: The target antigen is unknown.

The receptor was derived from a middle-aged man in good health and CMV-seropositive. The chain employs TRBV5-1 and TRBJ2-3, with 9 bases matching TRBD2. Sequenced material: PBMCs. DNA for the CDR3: TGCGCCAGCAGCGTATCTAGCGGGGATGCAGATACGCAGTATTTT. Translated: CASSVSSGDADTQYF.